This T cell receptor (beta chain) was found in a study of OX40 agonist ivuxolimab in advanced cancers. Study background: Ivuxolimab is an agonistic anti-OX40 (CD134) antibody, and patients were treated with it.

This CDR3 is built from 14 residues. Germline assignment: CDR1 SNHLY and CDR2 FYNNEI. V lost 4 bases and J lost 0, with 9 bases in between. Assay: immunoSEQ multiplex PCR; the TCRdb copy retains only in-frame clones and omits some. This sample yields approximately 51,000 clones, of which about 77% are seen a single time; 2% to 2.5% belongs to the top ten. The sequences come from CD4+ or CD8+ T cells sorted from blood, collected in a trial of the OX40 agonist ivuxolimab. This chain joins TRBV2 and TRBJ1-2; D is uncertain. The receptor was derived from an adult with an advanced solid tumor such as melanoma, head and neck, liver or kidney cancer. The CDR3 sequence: CASSVGSANYGYTF. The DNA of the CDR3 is TGTGCCAGCAGTGTCGGATCGGCTAACTATGGCTACACCTTC.